These T cell receptor beta chains were read from a single sample in a study of glioma-infiltrating T cells after dendritic cell vaccination. Sequencing was performed with immunoSEQ multiplex PCR; in TCRdb, only in-frame clones are kept and a portion is missing. This sample has roughly 85,000 clones, with less than 85% found just once. Sequencing was performed on blood, taken after dendritic cell vaccination. The source of these receptors is a human donor with glioblastoma. CDR3s include the opening cysteine and the closing phenylalanine or tryptophan. A D gene is named only where the DNA matches it firmly. Not all rows give a size; the values are once, few, many and, for expanded clones, a class.

>.|15|TRBJ2-5|TRBV5-8|.
CASSLLSSGIETQYF
>once|17|TRBJ2-2|TRBV7-2|TRBD2
CASSRPRLAGGSGELFF
>once|15|TRBJ2-7|TRBV5-1|TRBD1
CASRSGTGGRYEQYF
>.|13|TRBJ1-1|TRBV29-1|.
CSVEFRAGTEAFF
>.|11|TRBJ2-5|TRBV2|TRBD1
CASRAGGALHF
>.|15|TRBJ2-1|TRBV27|TRBD2
CASSHSGRAANEQFF
>few|12|TRBJ1-2|TRBV29-1|.
CSATRLQGGYTF
>.|19|TRBJ2-7|TRBV19|.
CASSMVARGGAGRNYEQYF
>.|16|TRBJ2-7|TRBV6-1|TRBD2
CASSEGWEGEGYEQYF
>.|14|TRBJ1-2|TRBV19|.
CASSTGVGNYGYTF
>once|13|TRBJ2-7|TRBV27|.
CASSSHQLYEQYF
>.|17|TRBJ2-3|TRBV18|TRBD2
CASSPSGASGGTDTQYF
>.|14|TRBJ1-1|TRBV2|.
CASRGVRSGTEAFF
>.|17|TRBJ2-1|TRBV5-1|TRBD2
CASSSGTSGRAPPEQFF
>.|16|TRBJ2-1|TRBV5-4|TRBD2
CASSLLLAGYYNEQFF
>many|15|TRBJ2-3|TRBV10-1|TRBD2
CASRASGPYTDTQYF
>.|13|TRBJ2-7|TRBV4-1|.
CASSPRLDVEQYF
>.|15|TRBJ2-7|TRBV7-3|TRBD2
CASSLSGLALDEQYF
>.|17|TRBJ2-7|TRBV27|TRBD2
CASCTRGLAGYPYEQYF
>.|14|TRBJ2-5|TRBV6-5|.
CASSYSTAQETQYF
>.|16|TRBJ1-5|TRBV19|.
CASSIVQGISNQPQHF
>.|17|TRBJ1-5|TRBV4-3|TRBD1
CASSQDPSGTGAQPQHF
>few|16|TRBJ1-1|TRBV4-1|.
CASSQDRGGMNTEAFF
>.|13|TRBJ1-6|TRBV6-5|.
CASSYEVNSPLHF
>.|15|TRBJ1-1|TRBV6-5|.
CASSVVGGEGTEAFF
>few|14|TRBJ1-1|TRBV6-4|.
CASSDVADPTEAFF
>.|15|TRBJ1-4|TRBV6-6|.
CASSSKGFGDEKLFF